The 15 T cell receptor beta chains listed next were all sequenced from one sample in a study of T cells after yellow fever vaccination. Using its own MiXCR run on the 5' RACE reads, TCRdb lists one record per CDR3 protein. In the table there are some 52,000 distinct CDR3 sequences, less than 8.5% of which are singletons. Source: CD8+ T cells not binding an NS4B(214-222) dextramer, sorted from PBMCs, taken 45 days after the first yellow fever vaccination. All receptors come from a man aged 18 to 35 who received the YFV17D yellow fever vaccine.

This clonotype was seen only a few times. In DNA form, the CDR3 reads TGCGCCAGCATCCTGAAAGGAATTATCCAGGGGGGACAGCCCCAGCATTTT. Translation: CASILKGIIQGGQPQHF. This rearrangement joins TRBV23-1 to TRBJ1-5; TRBD1 matches at 7 bases. TRBV23-1 is given ORF status, its function remaining uncertain. The CDR3 spans 17 residues. Unmatched junction bases numbered 19, after V lost 7 bases and J lost 7 bases.

The chain combines TRBV7-4 with TRBJ2-7; no firm D call. The CDR3 totals 13 residues. V gave up 9 bases and J gave up 2 bases, with 14 bases separating them. Per germline, CDR1 SGHVT and CDR2 SQSDAQ. Here the CDR3 DNA reads TGTGCCAGGAGCAAATGGATACCCTACGAGCAGTACTTC. Translated, it gives CARSKWIPYEQYF.

The rearrangement links TRBV6-2 or TRBV6-3 to TRBJ1-5; the D gene is possibly TRBD1 (5 bases). The CDR3 is 15 residues long. The germline CDR1 and CDR2 sequences are MNHEY and SVGEGT. Trimming took 6 bases from V and 5 from J, leaving 17 bases between them. Written as DNA, the CDR3 is TGTGCCAGCAGCCGTCGGACACTACATGATCAGCCCCAGCATTTT. This gives the protein CASSRRTLHDQPQHF.

The J gene is TRBJ2-4, the V gene TRBV6-5; TRBD2 agrees at 7 bases. CDR1 MNHEY and CDR2 SVGAGI come from the germline V gene. The CDR3 consists of 15 residues. V was clipped by 4 bases and J by 2 bases; unmatched bases: 5. This CDR3 is CASSSSGMSKNIQYF. As DNA, the CDR3 is TGTGCCAGCAGTTCTAGCGGCATGTCCAAAAACATTCAGTACTTC.

This clonotype was observed a handful of times. The chain recombines TRBV9 with TRBJ1-1; TRBD1 is a possible D gene (5 bases). The CDR3 is 14 amino acids. Trimming took off 4 bases at V and 4 bases at J, with 14 bases between the two ends. Germline CDR1 SGDLS, CDR2 YYNGEE. The CDR3 is CASSLEDGGTEAFF. The CDR3 DNA is TGTGCCAGCAGCCTCGAGGATGGGGGCACTGAAGCTTTCTTT.

In this sample, this clonotype turned up many times. This chain links TRBV4-1 with TRBJ2-1; TRBD2 matches at 7 bases. This CDR3 comprises 17 residues. Germline V gene sequence: CDR1 MGHRA, CDR2 YSYEKL. V shed 0 bases and J 4 bases; nucleotides not matched to a gene: 9. The CDR3 nucleotides are TGCGCCAGCAGCCAAGAACGTCCGAGCGGGGCATACAATGAGCAGTTCTTC. It codes for CASSQERPSGAYNEQFF.

This clonotype was recorded at least ten times. This sequence joins TRBV6-5 and TRBJ2-7, with D unresolved. The germline V gene encodes CDR1 MNHEY and CDR2 SVGAGI. The germline V and J ends were trimmed by 4 bases and 1 base, with 11 bases remaining between them. The CDR3 extends over 14 amino acids. CDR3 sequence: CASSSLTLSYEQYF. As DNA, the CDR3 is TGTGCCAGCAGTTCTCTGACTCTATCCTACGAGCAGTACTTC.

This chain joins TRBV12-3 or TRBV12-4 and TRBJ2-3, with a possible D match to TRBD1 (6 bases). The germline V and J ends were trimmed by 7 bases and 8 bases, with 16 bases remaining between them. CDR3 size: 13 residues. This chain's CDR3 is CASNAGDLPTQYF. In DNA, the CDR3 is TGTGCCAGCAATGCAGGGGATTTGCCTACGCAGTATTTT.

There are a few counts of this clonotype. Just one base apart from a much larger clone, this may be a read error. The gene calls are TRBV5-4 and TRBJ2-3; D assignment may be TRBD1 or TRBD2 (5 bases each). The length of the CDR3 is 13 residues. With 4 bases removed from V and 2 bases from J, the gap between germline ends came to 8 bases. Germline V gene data show CDR1 as SGHNT and CDR2 as YYREEE (reference sequence). As DNA, the CDR3 is TGTGCCAGCAGCACGGGGACCACAGATACGCAGTATTTT. Residues: CASSTGTTDTQYF.

This clonotype is deemed medium-sized. V and J are TRBV18 and TRBJ2-7; unclear D gene. V lost 5 bases, J lost 3 bases, and 8 bases lay in between. This CDR3 is built from 12 residues. The V gene's germline CDR1 is KGHSH and CDR2 LQKENI. CDR3 coding DNA: TGTGCCAGCTCAACCTCAGGCTACGAGCAGTACTTC. Protein product: CASSTSGYEQYF.

On this clonotype: One end of the junction fails to match germline, which may point to a read error. The chain joins TRBV4-1 to TRBJ2-7; 7 nucleotides line up with TRBD1. CDR3 size: 18 residues. Germline V gene data show CDR1 as MGHRA and CDR2 as YSYEKL. CDR3 loop: CACSQDHLPRDSPYEQYF. The CDR3 DNA sequence: TGCGCCTGCAGCCAAGATCATCTCCCCCGGGACAGCCCCTACGAGCAGTACTTC.

This clonotype came up many times. This sequence joins TRBV7-9 and TRBJ2-1; D is unresolved. CDR3 length equals 14 residues. The ends were cut back, 5 bases at V and 4 bases at J, with 12 bases in the middle. Germline-derived CDR1 and CDR2 are SEHNR and FQNEAQ (reference sequence). CDR3 sequence (DNA): TGTGCCAGCAGCCTCGCGGACGGATACAATGAGCAGTTCTTC. As protein: CASSLADGYNEQFF.

DNA of the CDR3: TGTGCCAGCAGTGCGCAGGGGGGCCGCACAGATACGCAGTATTTT. It translates to CASSAQGGRTDTQYF. The V and J genes are TRBV6-4 and TRBJ2-3, with D possibly being TRBD1 (7 bases). The CDR3 loop spans 15 amino acids. Trimming removed 4 bases from V and 1 base from J, with 12 bases in between. The germline V gene has CDR1 MRHNA and CDR2 SNTAGT.

This clonotype was seen ten or more times. J is TRBJ2-3 and V is TRBV20-1, with 12 bases lining up with TRBD2. The CDR3 is 14 residues long. CDR1 is DFQATT and CDR2 is SNEGSKA in the germline V gene (reference sequence). V shed 6 bases, J shed 3 bases, and the junction held 4 bases outside the gene matches. The CDR3 region has the DNA TGCAGTGCCACTAGCGGGGGGCCGACAGATACGCAGTATTTT. Translating it yields CSATSGGPTDTQYF.

This clonotype appeared a few times. This chain connects TRBV11-2 to TRBJ1-6; 9 bases align to TRBD1. The length of the CDR3 is 16 residues. Losses at the gene ends were 4 bases for V and 8 bases for J; bases not matched to a gene: 9. Germline CDR1 reads SGHAT; CDR2 reads FQNNGV. This CDR3 is CASSSQTGGVDSPLHF. CDR3 nucleotides: TGTGCCAGCAGCTCCCAGACAGGGGGTGTGGATTCACCCCTCCACTTT.